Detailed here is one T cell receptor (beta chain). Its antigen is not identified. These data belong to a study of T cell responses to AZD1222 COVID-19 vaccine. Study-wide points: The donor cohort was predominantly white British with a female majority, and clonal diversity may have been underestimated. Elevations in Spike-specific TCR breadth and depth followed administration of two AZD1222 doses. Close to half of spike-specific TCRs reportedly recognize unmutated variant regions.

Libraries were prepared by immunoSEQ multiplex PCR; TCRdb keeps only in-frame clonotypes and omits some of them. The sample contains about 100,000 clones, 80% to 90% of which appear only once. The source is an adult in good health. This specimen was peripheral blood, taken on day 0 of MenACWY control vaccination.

CDR3 loop: CASSWTSGNADTQYF. The DNA for the CDR3 is TGTGCCAGCAGCTGGACTAGCGGGAATGCAGATACGCAGTATTTT. This rearrangement joins TRBV11-2 to TRBJ2-3; 12 nucleotides align to TRBD2. Trimming removed 4 bases from V and 4 bases from J; junction bases left unmatched: 3. Germline V lookup: CDR1 SGHAT, CDR2 FQNNGV. The CDR3 has 15 amino acids. Filled out from reference TRBV11-2 and TRBJ2-3, the complete variable domain reads EAGVAQSPRYKIIEKRQSVAFWCNPISGHATLYWYQQILGQGPKLLIQFQNNGVVDDSQLPKDRFSAERLKGVDSTLKIQPAKLEDSAVYLCASSWTSGNADTQYFGPGTRLTVL.